The 21 T cell receptor beta chains listed next were all sequenced from one sample in a study of blood T cells in healthy people across ages. A second about 6 to 12 cycle PCR used barcoded and J-beta primers. TCRdb independently ran MiXCR on the 5' RACE reads; one entry per CDR3 protein. Of about 1.8 million distinct CDR3 sequences in the sample, 49% are singletons; the top ten hold 2.1%. The sample consisted of blood. The origin of the receptors is a woman aged 40 to 50 in good health.

This clonotype was seen only a few times. V gene TRBV20-1 combines with J gene TRBJ2-7; no reliable D call. CDR1 and CDR2 (germline): DFQATT, SNEGSKA (reference sequence). V lost 5 bases, J lost 2 bases, and 10 bases lay in between. The CDR3 extends over 12 amino acids. CDR3 amino acids: CSASTETYEQYF. In DNA, the CDR3 is TGCAGTGCTTCTACAGAAACCTACGAGCAGTACTTC.

The chain uses TRBV5-1 and TRBJ2-3, with D possibly TRBD1 on 6 matching bases. The germline V gene encodes CDR1 SGHRS and CDR2 YFSETQ. Between the trimmed V and J ends, which lost 1 base and 8 bases, there was a span of 14 bases. There are 14 residues in the CDR3. The CDR3 region is CASSLPTGHGTQYF. The CDR3 coding sequence is TGCGCCAGCAGCTTGCCCACAGGGCACGGTACGCAGTATTTT.

The chain is built from TRBV11-1 and TRBJ2-5; 7 bases fit TRBD1. This CDR3 is 15 amino acids long. Germline V gene data show CDR1 as SGHAT and CDR2 as FQDESV (reference sequence). J gave up 5 bases and V 1 base, and 7 bases lay outside the gene matches. The DNA of the CDR3 is TGTGCCAGCAGCTTAGGGGAGACAGGGAAGGAGACCCAGTACTTC. Translation: CASSLGETGKETQYF.

The rearrangement links TRBV15 to TRBJ2-7, with 7 bases lining up with TRBD1. CDR3 size: 16 residues. CDR1 is LNHNV and CDR2 is YYDKDF in the germline V gene (reference sequence). The V gene end was trimmed by 0 bases and the J gene end by 2 bases; junction bases not matched to a gene: 7. The CDR3 region is CATSRDLPTGTYEQYF. As DNA, the CDR3 is TGTGCCACCAGCAGAGACCTACCGACAGGGACCTACGAGCAGTACTTC. Together with reference TRBV15 and TRBJ2-7, the CDR3 gives the full variable domain: DAMVIQNPRYQVTQFGKPVTLSCSQTLNHNVMYWYQQKSSQAPKLLFHYYDKDFNNEADTPDNFQSRRPNTSFCFLDIRSPGLGDTAMYLCATSRDLPTGTYEQYFGPGTRLTVT.

The V gene is TRBV27, the J gene TRBJ2-1; 9 nucleotides align to TRBD2. Germline CDR1 is MNHEY and CDR2 is SMNVEV (reference sequence). J gave up 0 bases and V 5 bases, and 8 bases lay outside the gene matches. The length of the CDR3 is 17 residues. CDR3 loop: CASSRYSGGSSYNEQFF. CDR3 coding DNA: TGTGCCAGCAGTCGATATAGCGGGGGAAGCTCCTACAATGAGCAGTTCTTC.

The chain recombines TRBV7-8 with TRBJ2-1; a weak D match, TRBD2 (6 bases). Trimming took 1 base from V and 4 from J, leaving 14 bases between them. CDR1 is SGHVS and CDR2 is FQNEAQ in the germline V gene. The CDR3 is 16 residues long. The CDR3 nucleotides read TGTGCCAGCAGCTTAGTTACGGGGGAGGTTTACAATGAGCAGTTCTTC. This sequence encodes CASSLVTGEVYNEQFF.

V gene TRBV24-1 combines with J gene TRBJ1-5; no reliable D call. This CDR3 is 15 amino acids long. V gave up 2 bases and J gave up 1 base, with 8 bases separating them. Germline V CDR1 and CDR2: KGHDR, SFDVKD. For the CDR3, the DNA is TGTGCCACCAGTGATTCGGCGGGGAGCAATCAGCCCCAGCATTTT. Translated: CATSDSAGSNQPQHF.

The chain uses TRBV27 and TRBJ2-1; 14 nucleotides align to TRBD2. J gave up 4 bases and V 5 bases, and 7 bases lay outside the gene matches. Germline loops: CDR1 MNHEY, CDR2 SMNVEV (reference sequence). The CDR3 contains 17 residues. In nucleotides, the CDR3 is TGTGCCAGCAGTCTCCGACTAGCGGGGGGGAGATACAATGAGCAGTTCTTC. This encodes CASSLRLAGGRYNEQFF.

This clonotype was seen a handful of times. The rearrangement joins TRBV6-2 or TRBV6-3 to TRBJ2-7; D is unclear. The CDR3 loop spans 12 amino acids. The V gene's germline CDR1 is MNHEY and CDR2 SVGEGT. V dropped 0 bases and J dropped 4 bases, with 4 bases sitting between them. The DNA for the CDR3 is TGTGCCAGCAGTTACTCCTGGTACGAGCAGTACTTC. It specifies CASSYSWYEQYF.

The chain is built from TRBV12-3 or TRBV12-4 and TRBJ1-6; D ambiguous. CDR3 length equals 18 residues. Trimming took off 6 bases at V and 0 bases at J, with 18 bases between the two ends. The CDR3 sequence is CASSSRTQMSSYNSPLHF. In nucleotides, the CDR3 is TGTGCCAGCAGCTCCCGGACCCAAATGAGCTCCTATAATTCACCCCTCCACTTT.

This clonotype was detected only a few times. The chain joins TRBV6-1 to TRBJ2-3; 13 bases match TRBD2. The CDR3 is 17 residues long. V trimming: 6 bases; J trimming: 2 bases; junction bases outside the gene matches: 8. Germline loops: CDR1 MNHNS, CDR2 SASEGT. CDR3 protein: CASSPGGLAGNTDTQYF. In DNA form, the CDR3 reads TGTGCCAGCAGCCCCGGGGGACTAGCGGGAAACACAGATACGCAGTATTTT.

The V gene is TRBV6-2 or TRBV6-3, the J gene TRBJ2-3; TRBD1 might be the D (5 bases). Germline V CDR1 and CDR2: MNHEY, SVGEGT. Between the trimmed V and J ends, which lost 2 bases and 11 bases, there was a span of 14 bases. This CDR3 region has 13 residues. The CDR3 is CASSYLRPQGQYF. CDR3 nucleotides: TGTGCCAGCAGTTACCTCAGGCCCCAGGGGCAGTATTTT.

About this clonotype itself: Being one base from a much bigger clone, this may be a read error. The CDR3: CASSLGAHGYTF. CDR3 in DNA: TGTGCCAGCAGCTTAGGGGCACATGGCTACACCTTC. The genes are TRBV13 and TRBJ1-2, with D hard to call. Trimming stripped 0 bases from V and 6 bases from J, with 5 bases between. Germline V gene sequence: CDR1 PRHDT, CDR2 FYEKMQ (reference sequence). The CDR3 has 12 amino acids. Using reference TRBV13 and TRBJ1-2 for the parts outside the CDR3, the full variable domain is AAGVIQSPRHLIKEKRETATLKCYPIPRHDTVYWYQQGPGQDPQFLISFYEKMQSDKGSIPDRFSAQQFSDYHSELNMSSLELGDSALYFCASSLGAHGYTFGSGTRLTVV.

This chain joins TRBV7-9 and TRBJ1-2; D gene unclear. Germline V gene sequence: CDR1 SEHNR, CDR2 FQNEAQ (reference sequence). There are 16 residues in the CDR3. V lost 5 bases and J lost 0, with 16 bases in between. In DNA, the CDR3 is TGTGCCAGCAGCCGGGTCGTGGAGGGTCCTAACTATGGCTACACCTTC. Its translation is CASSRVVEGPNYGYTF. Looking up the rest from reference TRBV7-9 and TRBJ1-2 gives the full variable domain: DTGVSQNPRHKITKRGQNVTFRCDPISEHNRLYWYRQTLGQGPEFLTYFQNEAQLEKSRLLSDRFSAERPKGSFSTLEIQRTEQGDSAMYLCASSRVVEGPNYGYTFGSGTRLTVV.

In its sample, this clonotype was seen a few times. The chain carries TRBV20-1 and TRBJ2-7; D remains unclear. The CDR3 consists of 14 residues. The germline V gene has CDR1 DFQATT and CDR2 SNEGSKA (reference sequence). V was shortened by 1 base and J by 5 bases, with 15 bases between the two germline ends. CDR3 amino acids: CSARVPQLRNEQYF. DNA of the CDR3: TGCAGTGCTAGAGTTCCGCAACTGAGGAACGAGCAGTACTTC.

The chain employs TRBV7-2 and TRBJ2-1; 7 bases align to TRBD2. Germline V gene sequence: CDR1 SGHTA, CDR2 FQGNSA. There are 14 residues in the CDR3. V dropped 3 bases and J dropped 8; count of bases not matched to a gene: 7. DNA of the CDR3: TGTGCCAGCAGCTTTGCTGGGGGGGGAGATGAGCAGTTCTTC. It encodes CASSFAGGGDEQFF.

The CDR3 sequence: CASSDVQTQYF. DNA of the CDR3: TGTGCCAGCAGTGACGTTCAGACCCAGTACTTC. The chain links TRBV6-6 to TRBJ2-5; D call uncertain. Germline V gene lookup returns CDR1 MNHNY and CDR2 SVGAGI (reference sequence). Trimming pared 5 bases from V and 6 bases from J, leaving 7 bases between. This CDR3 comprises 11 residues.

About this clonotype: At one of its ends the junction is not consistent with the germline gene, which may arise from a read error. V and J are TRBV6-5 and TRBJ1-5; D is undetermined. Germline lookup yields CDR1 MNHEY and CDR2 SVGAGI. This CDR3 is 13 amino acids long. CDR3 DNA sequence: TGTGCCTGCAGACCACAAGGAGAACAGCCCCAGCATTTT. Its translation: CACRPQGEQPQHF.

This clonotype was recorded once. The chain has TRBV10-3 and TRBJ2-1, with D tentatively TRBD2 (5 bases). This CDR3 is built from 14 residues. Trimming removed 2 bases at V and 6 bases at J, with 11 bases between. CDR1 and CDR2 from the germline V gene are ENHRY and SYGVKD. DNA for the CDR3: TGTGCCATCAGTGAGGCGACGAGCGGCAATGAGCAGTTCTTC. It translates to CAISEATSGNEQFF.

The chain couples TRBV5-5 to TRBJ2-2; D is uncertain. V was shortened by 6 bases and J by 8 bases, with 11 bases between the two germline ends. Germline CDR1 is SGHKS and CDR2 is YYEKEE (reference sequence). The CDR3 contains 12 residues. The CDR3 DNA reads as TGTGCCAGCACGCGTGCCCGGGGGGAGCTGTTTTTT. Translation: CASTRARGELFF.

The rearrangement links TRBV11-2 to TRBJ2-5; tentative D call: TRBD1 (5 bases). The assigned J gene may be wrong: the sequence end matches TRBJ2-7 better. Per germline, CDR1 SGHAT and CDR2 FQNNGV. The CDR3 runs to 15 residues. CDR3 sequence reads: CASSLSRGYRDEQYF. The CDR3 DNA sequence: TGTGCCAGCAGCTTAAGTAGGGGCTATAGGGACGAGCAGTACTTC.